This entry lists 27 T cell receptor beta chains sequenced from one sample in a study of blood T cell repertoires in COVID-19. The table came from immunoSEQ multiplex PCR; TCRdb's copy has only in-frame clones and leaves some out. The sample shows tens of thousands of clones, approximately 85% of them seen only once. Input material: peripheral blood. These receptors all come from a woman older than 75 with COVID-19, enrolled during active disease.

This clone was observed a single time. The genes are TRBV12-3 or TRBV12-4 and TRBJ1-1, with TRBD1 matching 8 bases. The CDR3 has 13 amino acids. Trimming cost V 6 bases and J 4 bases; bases outside gene matches: 4. The CDR3 region is CASSQGAGTEAFF. CDR3 sequence (DNA): TGTGCCAGCAGCCAGGGGGCTGGCACTGAAGCTTTCTTT.

A remark on this clone: Other DNA sequences in the sample encode the same CDR3. The chain joins TRBV18 to TRBJ1-1; TRBD1 matches 9 bases. CDR1 and CDR2 (germline): KGHSH, LQKENI. The CDR3 sequence is 14 residues long. J lost 1 base, V lost 6 bases, and 3 bases had no gene match. The CDR3 here is CASSPGQGNTEAFF. DNA of the CDR3: TGTGCCAGCTCGCCGGGACAGGGGAACACTGAAGCTTTCTTT.

This rearrangement joins TRBV15 to TRBJ2-1; 11 positions match TRBD1. The germline V gene has CDR1 LNHNV and CDR2 YYDKDF (reference sequence). This CDR3 is 15 amino acids long. Trimming removed 5 bases from V and 6 bases from J; junction bases left unmatched: 6. In nucleotides, the CDR3 is TGTGCCACCAGCTTCCGGGACAGGGGGGGCAATGAGCAGTTCTTC. Translating gives CATSFRDRGGNEQFF. Complete variable domain (other parts from reference TRBV15 and TRBJ2-1): DAMVIQNPRYQVTQFGKPVTLSCSQTLNHNVMYWYQQKSSQAPKLLFHYYDKDFNNEADTPDNFQSRRPNTSFCFLDIRSPGLGDTAMYLCATSFRDRGGNEQFFGPGTRLTVL.

The V and J genes are TRBV15 and TRBJ2-5; TRBD1 aligns across 10 bases. Germline V gene sequence: CDR1 LNHNV, CDR2 YYDKDF (reference sequence). The ends lost 3 bases at V and 5 bases at J; junction bases unmatched: 9. The CDR3 length is 16 residues. The CDR3 DNA reads as TGTGCCACCAGCAGCCCGACAGGGGGCGGTGGGGAGACCCAGTACTTC. Its protein product is CATSSPTGGGGETQYF.

The chain couples TRBV19 to TRBJ2-6, with TRBD1 matching over 9 bases. The CDR3 runs 16 residues. With 4 bases clipped from V and 3 bases from J, the junction kept 4 bases outside the gene matches. The germline gives CDR1 LNHDA, CDR2 SQIVND (reference sequence). CDR3 in amino acids: CASSRQGDGGANVLTF. For the CDR3, the DNA is TGTGCCAGTAGTAGACAGGGGGACGGTGGGGCCAACGTCCTGACTTTC.

The rearrangement joins TRBV18 to TRBJ2-7; D is unresolved. V lost 8 bases, J lost 0 bases, and 8 bases lay in between. The CDR3 consists of 12 residues. CDR1 is KGHSH and CDR2 is LQKENI in the germline V gene. CDR3 bases: TGTGCCAGCCATAGTAGCTCCTACGAGCAGTACTTC. Translated: CASHSSSYEQYF.

In its sample, this clone was seen once. V and J are TRBV5-4 and TRBJ2-5, with D perhaps matching TRBD2 (6 bases). The germline V and J ends were trimmed by 0 bases and 5 bases, with 17 bases remaining between them. CDR3 size: 16 residues. Germline-derived CDR1 and CDR2 are SGHNT and YYREEE (reference sequence). CDR3 residues: CASSLVRAGLGETQYF. The CDR3, as DNA: TGTGCCAGCAGCTTGGTTCGGGCGGGGCTCGGGGAGACCCAGTACTTC. Full variable domain (rest looked up from reference TRBV5-4 and TRBJ2-5): ETGVTQSPTHLIKTRGQQVTLRCSSQSGHNTVSWYQQALGQGPQFIFQYYREEENGRGNFPPRFSGLQFPNYSSELNVNALELDDSALYLCASSLVRAGLGETQYFGPGTRLLVL.

The chain links TRBV7-8 to TRBJ2-1; the match to TRBD2 covers 10 bases. CDR1 SGHVS and CDR2 FQNEAQ come from the germline V gene. The length of the CDR3 is 16 residues. V lost 0 bases, J lost 4 bases, and 3 bases stayed unmatched. The CDR3 DNA sequence: TGTGCCAGCAGCTTAGCGCGGACTAGCGGATACAATGAGCAGTTCTTC. It specifies CASSLARTSGYNEQFF. The complete variable domain, with remaining parts taken from reference TRBV7-8 and TRBJ2-1, reads GAGVSQSPRYKVAKRGQDVALRCDPISGHVSLFWYQQALGQGPEFLTYFQNEAQLDKSGLPSDRFFAERPEGSVSTLKIQRTQQEDSAVYLCASSLARTSGYNEQFFGPGTRLTVL.

J is TRBJ1-1 and V is TRBV11-2, with D perhaps TRBD1 (5 bases). Looked up from germline, CDR1 is SGHAT and CDR2 is FQNNGV. This CDR3 has 13 residues. The V gene lost 7 bases and the J gene lost 6 bases, with 15 bases spanning the gap. The DNA of the CDR3 is TGTGCCAGCACCTCTGGAGGGGTCCCTGAAGCTTTCTTT. Translating it yields CASTSGGVPEAFF.

The chain is built from TRBV28 and TRBJ1-1; D is possibly TRBD1 (5 bases). The CDR3 covers 15 residues. V shed 3 bases and J shed 6 bases, with 17 bases lying between them. The germline V gene encodes CDR1 MDHEN and CDR2 SYDVKM. CDR3 DNA sequence: TGTGCCAGCAGTTTTCGTGCAGGGAAGGGATCTGAAGCTTTCTTT. It specifies CASSFRAGKGSEAFF.

The chain joins TRBV6-1 to TRBJ1-1; no firm D call. Trimming removed 2 bases at V and 1 base at J, with 8 bases between. The length of the CDR3 is 14 residues. Germline lookup yields CDR1 MNHNS and CDR2 SASEGT. DNA of the CDR3: TGTGCCAGCAGTGAAATCGGGGAGAACACTGAAGCTTTCTTT. The encoded protein is CASSEIGENTEAFF.

CDR3 residues: CASSGGAGGGSGANVLTF. The DNA of the CDR3 is TGTGCCAGCAGCGGCGGGGCGGGAGGAGGGTCTGGGGCCAACGTCCTGACTTTC. V and J are TRBV11-3 and TRBJ2-6, with 8 positions matching TRBD2. The V and J ends lost 5 bases and 1 base, in that order; junction bases with no gene match: 10. In germline, CDR1 is SGHNT, CDR2 YENEEA. This CDR3 is built from 18 residues.

This rearrangement joins TRBV28 to TRBJ1-5, with a tentative D call TRBD1 (6 bases). Germline V gene data show CDR1 as MDHEN and CDR2 as SYDVKM. V was shortened by 3 bases and J by 7 bases, with 7 bases between the two germline ends. The CDR3 totals 12 residues. DNA for the CDR3: TGTGCCAGCAGTTTCACAGGGCAGCCCCAGCATTTT. Translation gives CASSFTGQPQHF. Full variable domain (missing parts from reference TRBV28 and TRBJ1-5): DVKVTQSSRYLVKRTGEKVFLECVQDMDHENMFWYRQDPGLGLRLIYFSYDVKMKEKGDIPEGYSVSREKKERFSLILESASTNQTSMYLCASSFTGQPQHFGDGTRLSIL.

As regards this clone: A junction end diverges from the germline sequence, so it may reflect a read error. Here the CDR3 reads CASSLGGIRDF. In nucleotides, the CDR3 is TGTGCCAGCAGTTTAGGTGGTATCCGGGACTTC. The gene calls are TRBV12-3 or TRBV12-4 and TRBJ2-7; D unresolved. The CDR3 is 11 amino acids.

CDR3 nucleotide sequence: TGTGCCAGCAGCGCATATAGAGGCACTGAAGCTTTCTTT. Translation: CASSAYRGTEAFF. The chain combines TRBV11-3 with TRBJ1-1, with D uncertain. The germline CDR1 and CDR2 sequences are SGHNT and YENEEA. Deletions cut 5 bases from V and 4 bases from J, with 11 bases between. This CDR3 contains 13 residues.

This clone was counted a single time. CDR3 sequence: CASRARGTGYNEQFF. CDR3 in DNA: TGTGCCAGCAGAGCTCGCGGGACAGGGTACAATGAGCAGTTCTTC. This chain uses TRBV6-6 with TRBJ2-1; 9 bases agree with TRBD1. V was clipped by 6 bases and J by 4 bases; unmatched bases: 7. This CDR3 has 15 residues. The V gene's germline CDR1 is MNHNY and CDR2 SVGAGI (reference sequence).

The chain couples TRBV20-1 to TRBJ1-2, with 8 positions matching TRBD1. Germline assignment: CDR1 DFQATT and CDR2 SNEGSKA (reference sequence). The V gene end was trimmed by 3 bases and the J gene end by 8 bases; junction bases not matched to a gene: 5. This CDR3 contains 12 residues. CDR3 coding DNA: TGCAGTGCTAGTCGGCAGGGGGCGGGCTACACCTTC. Its protein is CSASRQGAGYTF.

The genes are TRBV2 and TRBJ1-6; unclear D gene. Germline CDR1 is SNHLY and CDR2 is FYNNEI. V lost 7 bases to trimming and J lost 8 bases, with 15 bases between them. The CDR3 sequence is 14 residues long. CDR3 sequence: CASNNGVGDSPLHF. The CDR3 DNA sequence: TGTGCCAGCAATAATGGTGTCGGGGATTCACCCCTCCACTTT. Drawing the rest from reference TRBV2 and TRBJ1-6, the complete variable domain is EPEVTQTPSHQVTQMGQEVILRCVPISNHLYFYWYRQILGQKVEFLVSFYNNEISEKSEIFDDQFSVERPDGSNFTLKIRSTKLEDSAMYFCASNNGVGDSPLHFGNGTRLTVT.

This sequence joins TRBV3-1 (or the pseudogene TRBV3-2) and TRBJ2-5, with D uncertain. The V end was cut by 4 bases, the J end by 5 bases, with 8 bases between. The germline V gene encodes CDR1 LGHDT and CDR2 YNNKEL (reference sequence). This CDR3 comprises 12 residues. The CDR3 region is CASSLQVETQYF. CDR3 nucleotides: TGTGCCAGCAGCCTTCAGGTGGAGACCCAGTACTTC.

In this sample, this clone turned up once. The V and J genes are TRBV18 and TRBJ1-2, with D possibly TRBD1 on 6 matching bases. V was trimmed by 1 base and J by 8 bases, leaving 11 bases between them. CDR3 length: 13 amino acids. CDR1 KGHSH and CDR2 LQKENI come from the germline V gene. DNA for the CDR3: TGTGCCAGCTCACCACGAGGGGGGGACGGCTACACCTTC. Translation gives CASSPRGGDGYTF.

V and J are TRBV6-2 or TRBV6-3 and TRBJ2-1; D is possibly TRBD1 (5 bases). Per germline, CDR1 MNHEY and CDR2 SVGEGT. This CDR3 has 13 amino acids. V shed 7 bases and J shed 9 bases, with 16 bases lying between them. Written as DNA, the CDR3 is TGTGCCAGCACCCCGGTGGGGCTGGGTGAGCAGTTCTTC. This encodes CASTPVGLGEQFF.

In this sample, this clone turned up once. The chain links TRBV6-5 to TRBJ1-3; D gene uncertain. Germline CDR1 is MNHEY and CDR2 is SVGAGI. This CDR3 is built from 13 residues. CDR3 in amino acids: CASGRYSGNTIYF. The CDR3 DNA reads TGTGCGTCAGGCCGTTACTCTGGAAACACCATATATTTT.

This chain joins TRBV5-4 and TRBJ2-7, with TRBD1 matching 7 bases. V gave up 3 bases and J gave up 0 bases; unmatched junction bases: 6. Germline V gives CDR1 SGHNT, CDR2 YYREEE (reference sequence). The CDR3 runs 15 residues. The CDR3 loop reads CASSSRQGDSYEQYF. The CDR3 DNA reads TGTGCCAGCAGCTCCCGGCAGGGGGACTCCTACGAGCAGTACTTC.

The chain uses TRBV4-2 and TRBJ1-5; D unresolved. CDR1 LGHNA and CDR2 YNFKEQ come from the germline V gene. This CDR3 is 13 amino acids long. The V end lost 2 bases, the J end lost 4 bases, and 6 bases lay between the germline ends. This CDR3 is CASSQSANQPQHF. The DNA for the CDR3 is TGTGCCAGCAGCCAATCAGCGAATCAGCCCCAGCATTTT.

This clone occurred a few times. This chain joins TRBV4-1 and TRBJ2-3; D is undetermined. Trimming cost V 0 bases and J 6 bases, with 7 bases left between them. The CDR3 length is 13 residues. Germline CDR1 and CDR2: MGHRA and YSYEKL. The CDR3 DNA sequence: TGCGCCAGCAGCCAAGATCCTGCGGATACGCAGTATTTT. Protein product: CASSQDPADTQYF.

The CDR3: CASSSLAGGRVNEQFF. The CDR3 DNA sequence: TGTGCCAGCAGCTCTCTAGCGGGGGGGCGGGTCAATGAGCAGTTCTTC. The chain has TRBV11-2 and TRBJ2-1, with 12 bases matching TRBD2. CDR1 SGHAT and CDR2 FQNNGV come from the germline V gene. The CDR3 extends over 16 amino acids. The V gene end was trimmed by 4 bases and the J gene end by 6 bases; junction bases not matched to a gene: 7.

The chain couples TRBV4-2 to TRBJ1-2; the match to TRBD1 covers 8 bases. There are 16 residues in the CDR3. Trimming at V came to 5 bases and at J to 9 bases, leaving 17 bases not matched to a gene. Germline-derived CDR1 and CDR2 are LGHNA and YNFKEQ. CDR3 sequence: CASSAGTGGLRISYTF. CDR3 nucleotide sequence: TGTGCCAGCAGCGCGGGGACAGGTGGGTTGAGAATTAGCTACACCTTC.